This T cell receptor beta chain was identified during a study of T-cell reconstitution after alpha-beta-depleted transplantation in children. Study results and caveats: There were reportedly several hundred expanded graft clones from which alpha-beta T cells came about two months after transplant. The main origin of T-cell counts and diversity one year after transplant was newly produced T cells. After transplant, high TCRbeta diversity at day 60 in some patients arose from surviving recipient T cells and thymic progenitors.

Of note for this clonotype: What it binds is not known.

Library preparation (for TCRbeta) was performed with unique molecular identifiers. TCRdb re-called the PCR reads with MiXCR, one entry per CDR3 protein. The profile shows 700,000 to 850,000 distinct CDR3 sequences, around 17% of them singletons. Germline V gene data show CDR1 as MNHEY and CDR2 as SMNVEV (reference sequence). Trimming left V 5 bases short and J 2 bases short, with 13 bases between. The CDR3 runs 14 residues. The chain links TRBV27 to TRBJ2-7; D uncertain. The TCR was taken from a male patient aged 5 to 17 who had a stem cell transplant for acute lymphoblastic leukemia, so the T cells may come from the graft donor. This specimen was PBMCs, mostly from graft donor cells, taken 360 days after TCRalphabeta/CD19-depleted stem cell transplant. This CDR3 is CASSPADGPYEQYF. DNA of the CDR3: TGTGCCAGCAGTCCCGCCGACGGTCCCTACGAGCAGTACTTC.